Below, 25 T cell receptor beta chains from the same sample are listed, as sequenced in a study of blood T cell repertoires in COVID-19 (dated by TCRdb to 2020 to 2022). Preparation of the library involved the immunoSEQ multiplex PCR assay. TCRdb carries this immuneACCESS record with in-frame sequences only. Its versions omit some clonotypes, under half of them owing to an unresolved V gene in the studies checked, with the rest unexplained. Present in this sample are 100,000 or so clones, around four fifths of which were seen just once. The ten most abundant clones make up under 15% of the sample. Sequencing was done on a sample of peripheral blood. These receptors were taken from a man over 45 with active or convalescent COVID-19.

The V call is TRBV29-1, the J call TRBJ2-5, with D possibly matching TRBD1 (5 bases). Trimming stripped 3 bases from V and 4 bases from J, with 15 bases between. The CDR3 loop spans 14 amino acids. CDR1 SQVTM and CDR2 ANQGSEA come from the germline V gene. The CDR3 loop reads CSVEGQREGETQYF. DNA of the CDR3: TGCAGCGTTGAGGGGCAGAGAGAAGGAGAGACCCAGTACTTC.

This chain joins TRBV4-2 and TRBJ2-1, with 9 bases fitting TRBD2. Germline trimming cut 0 bases from V and 4 bases from J; bases unmatched to any gene: 7. The CDR3 is 17 amino acids. Per the germline V gene, CDR1 is LGHNA and CDR2 is YNFKEQ. This CDR3 reads CASSQEFSTSGYNEQFF. CDR3 coding DNA: TGTGCCAGCAGCCAAGAATTTTCGACTAGCGGATACAATGAGCAGTTCTTC.

The J gene is TRBJ1-4, the V gene TRBV19; weak D call: TRBD1 (5 bases). The V and J ends lost 5 bases and 4 bases respectively, with 14 bases between them. The length of the CDR3 is 15 residues. Germline V CDR1 and CDR2: LNHDA, SQIVND (reference sequence). DNA of the CDR3: TGTGCCAGTAGTCCTAGGGGTGGTTTTAATGAAAAACTGTTTTTT. Residues: CASSPRGGFNEKLFF.

This chain connects TRBV5-4 to TRBJ2-1; D might be TRBD2 (6 bases). Germline assignment: CDR1 SGHNT and CDR2 YYREEE (reference sequence). V was cut by 3 bases and J by 5 bases, with 9 bases left in between. This CDR3 region has 13 residues. CDR3 protein: CASSSGSNNEQFF. The CDR3 coding sequence is TGTGCCAGCAGCTCCGGGAGTAACAATGAGCAGTTCTTC.

The chain carries TRBV10-3 and TRBJ2-1; the D is unclear. Germline V gene sequence: CDR1 ENHRY, CDR2 SYGVKD. V shed 6 bases and J shed 1 base, with 7 bases lying between them. This CDR3 region has 13 residues. The DNA for the CDR3 is TGTGCCATCAGGGCAGATTCCTACAATGAGCAGTTCTTC. Protein sequence: CAIRADSYNEQFF.

In regard to this clone: A junction end diverges from the germline sequence, so it may reflect a read error. The chain carries TRBV24-1 and TRBJ2-1; TRBD2 matches 8 bases. The CDR3 has 15 residues. CDR1 and CDR2 (germline): KGHDR, SFDVKD. The CDR3 bases are TGTGCCACCAGTGATCAACGGGAGGGCTACTATGAGCAGTTCTTC. It codes for CATSDQREGYYEQFF.

V usage is TRBV2 and J usage is TRBJ1-2; D not resolved. CDR3 size: 13 residues. Germline CDR1 is SNHLY and CDR2 is FYNNEI. V was trimmed by 3 bases and J by 4 bases, leaving 9 bases between them. CDR3 sequence reads: CASSDAAVYGYTF. The CDR3 bases are TGTGCCAGCAGTGACGCGGCAGTCTATGGCTACACCTTC. Combining the CDR3 with reference TRBV2 and TRBJ1-2 gives the whole variable domain EPEVTQTPSHQVTQMGQEVILRCVPISNHLYFYWYRQILGQKVEFLVSFYNNEISEKSEIFDDQFSVERPDGSNFTLKIRSTKLEDSAMYFCASSDAAVYGYTFGSGTRLTVV.

The chain employs TRBV9 and TRBJ1-2; TRBD1 agrees at 9 bases. Losses at the gene ends were 4 bases for V and 1 base for J; bases not matched to a gene: 2. Germline V gene lookup returns CDR1 SGDLS and CDR2 YYNGEE. There are 14 residues in the CDR3. CDR3 nucleotide sequence: TGTGCCAGCAGCCCGGGACAGGGTAACTATGGCTACACCTTC. Translating it yields CASSPGQGNYGYTF. Together with reference TRBV9 and TRBJ1-2, the CDR3 gives the full variable domain: DSGVTQTPKHLITATGQRVTLRCSPRSGDLSVYWYQQSLDQGLQFLIQYYNGEERAKGNILERFSAQQFPDLHSELNLSSLELGDSALYFCASSPGQGNYGYTFGSGTRLTVV.

This clone was counted a single time. CDR3 protein: CASSLAPGDQPQHF. The CDR3 region has the DNA TGTGCCAGCAGCTTAGCGCCGGGGGACCAGCCCCAGCATTTT. The chain joins TRBV7-2 to TRBJ1-5; maybe TRBD1 (5 bases). This CDR3 region has 14 residues. CDR1 and CDR2 from the germline V gene are SGHTA and FQGNSA. V gave up 0 bases and J gave up 7 bases, with 10 bases separating them.

V gene TRBV27 combines with J gene TRBJ2-7; 10 bases line up with TRBD2. Germline loops: CDR1 MNHEY, CDR2 SMNVEV (reference sequence). V lost 0 bases, J lost 2 bases, and 1 base stayed unmatched. This CDR3 region has 15 residues. CDR3 loop: CASSLSLAGAYEQYF. The CDR3 bases are TGTGCCAGCAGTTTATCGCTAGCGGGAGCCTACGAGCAGTACTTC.

This sequence joins TRBV5-1 and TRBJ2-2, with 7 bases fitting TRBD2. There are 17 residues in the CDR3. V lost 3 bases to trimming and J lost 2 bases; unmatched junction nucleotides: 10. The germline V gene encodes CDR1 SGHRS and CDR2 YFSETQ. In DNA, the CDR3 is TGCGCCAGCAGCTACTCTAGCGGCGGGGCTAACACCGGGGAGCTGTTTTTT. As protein: CASSYSSGGANTGELFF. Drawing the rest from reference TRBV5-1 and TRBJ2-2, the complete variable domain is KAGVTQTPRYLIKTRGQQVTLSCSPISGHRSVSWYQQTPGQGLQFLFEYFSETQRNKGNFPGRFSGRQFSNSRSEMNVSTLELGDSALYLCASSYSSGGANTGELFFGEGSRLTVL.

The genes are TRBV18 and TRBJ2-3; D might be TRBD2 (6 bases). The CDR3 runs to 16 residues. V dropped 3 bases and J dropped 5 bases, with 18 bases sitting between them. CDR1 and CDR2 (germline): KGHSH, LQKENI. The CDR3: CASSPPGLTGIDTQYF. Here the CDR3 DNA reads TGTGCCAGCTCACCTCCCGGACTAACCGGGATAGATACGCAGTATTTT.

CDR3 sequence reads: CASSQAGGTDTQYF. The CDR3 nucleotides are TGCGCCAGCAGCCAAGCGGGAGGAACAGATACGCAGTATTTT. The chain couples TRBV5-1 to TRBJ2-3; 9 bases align to TRBD2. The germline CDR1 and CDR2 sequences are SGHRS and YFSETQ. The V segment lost 4 bases and the J segment 3 bases; nucleotides outside the gene matches: 3. CDR3 length: 14 residues.

This sequence joins TRBV5-6 and TRBJ1-2, with TRBD1 matching 8 bases. This CDR3 is 14 amino acids long. The V segment lost 7 bases and the J segment 4 bases; nucleotides outside the gene matches: 9. Germline loops: CDR1 SGHDT, CDR2 YYEEEE. The DNA for the CDR3 is TGTGCCAGCGGGGGGGACAGGCAACTCTATGGCTACACCTTC. Translation: CASGGDRQLYGYTF.

The chain employs TRBV11-2 and TRBJ2-1; D unclear. Trimming cost V 3 bases and J 3 bases, with 12 bases left between them. Germline CDR1 is SGHAT and CDR2 is FQNNGV. CDR3 length: 15 residues. DNA for the CDR3: TGTGCCAGCAGCTTGTACCACCTTAGCTACAATGAGCAGTTCTTC. Protein: CASSLYHLSYNEQFF.

The V call is TRBV7-8, the J call TRBJ2-7; D possibly corresponds to TRBD2 (6 bases). Germline V gene sequence: CDR1 SGHVS, CDR2 FQNEAQ. The CDR3 loop spans 14 amino acids. V lost 4 bases, J lost 4 bases, and 14 bases lay in between. CDR3 region: CASSSPGLLYEQYF. The CDR3 coding sequence is TGTGCCAGCAGCTCCCCGGGACTTTTATACGAGCAGTACTTC.

The V gene is TRBV5-5, the J gene TRBJ2-2, with D possibly being TRBD1 (5 bases). Germline V gene sequence: CDR1 SGHKS, CDR2 YYEKEE (reference sequence). The CDR3 is made up of 15 amino acids. V was clipped by 6 bases and J by 0 bases, with 12 bases between them. The CDR3 sequence: CASTFDSSNTGELFF. The DNA for the CDR3 is TGTGCCAGCACTTTTGACAGTTCGAACACCGGGGAGCTGTTTTTT. The entire variable domain, with the rest obtained from reference TRBV5-5 and TRBJ2-2, is as follows: DAGVTQSPTHLIKTRGQQVTLRCSPISGHKSVSWYQQVLGQGPQFIFQYYEKEERGRGNFPDRFSARQFPNYSSELNVNALLLGDSALYLCASTFDSSNTGELFFGEGSRLTVL.

The rearrangement joins TRBV24-1 to TRBJ2-1, with TRBD1 as a possible D gene (6 bases). Trimming cost V 9 bases and J 4 bases, with 9 bases left between them. CDR3 length: 12 amino acids. Germline V gene lookup returns CDR1 KGHDR and CDR2 SFDVKD. The CDR3 DNA sequence: TGTGCCACCGGAAGGGGGTACAATGAGCAGTTCTTC. Amino acid sequence: CATGRGYNEQFF.

A few counts support this clone. J is TRBJ1-1 and V is TRBV19; the D is unclear. Per germline, CDR1 LNHDA and CDR2 SQIVND (reference sequence). This CDR3 region has 15 residues. Trimming took off 3 bases at V and 5 bases at J, with 16 bases between the two ends. CDR3 coding DNA: TGTGCCAGTAGTATTAGCACATGGCAAGAAACTGAAGCTTTCTTT. Translating it yields CASSISTWQETEAFF.

The chain combines TRBV10-3 with TRBJ2-7, with a possible D match to TRBD2 (6 bases). With 0 bases removed from V and 0 bases from J, the gap between germline ends came to 9 bases. Germline V CDR1 and CDR2: ENHRY, SYGVKD. The CDR3 has 15 residues. CDR3: CAISESRDSSYEQYF. CDR3 coding DNA: TGTGCCATCAGTGAGTCACGGGACTCCTCCTACGAGCAGTACTTC.

This rearrangement joins TRBV18 to TRBJ2-1; 9 positions match TRBD2. Germline V gene lookup returns CDR1 KGHSH and CDR2 LQKENI. V trimming: 0 bases; J trimming: 7 bases; junction bases outside the gene matches: 10. The CDR3 is 17 residues long. The CDR3 DNA reads as TGTGCCAGCTCACCACCCAGGGGTGGACTAGCGTCGAATGAGCAGTTCTTC. Translating it yields CASSPPRGGLASNEQFF.

This clone appeared a few times. The CDR3 DNA is TGTGCCAGTAGTATCGGGAGTCTTGGCTACACCTTC. This codes for CASSIGSLGYTF. The chain uses TRBV19 and TRBJ1-2; D not certain. The germline V gene encodes CDR1 LNHDA and CDR2 SQIVND (reference sequence). CDR3 size: 12 residues. Trimming took 3 bases from V and 7 from J, leaving 9 bases between them.

This chain links TRBV6-5 with TRBJ1-2; unclear D gene. This CDR3 comprises 12 residues. Germline CDR1 is MNHEY and CDR2 is SVGAGI. V was pared by 2 bases and J by 8 bases, with 9 bases between. The CDR3 sequence: CASSYDTLGYTF. The DNA for the CDR3 is TGTGCCAGCAGTTACGACACCTTAGGCTACACCTTC.

J is TRBJ2-5 and V is TRBV4-1, with a weak D call TRBD1 (5 bases). The V end lost 1 base, the J end lost 4 bases, and 22 bases lay between the germline ends. CDR3 length equals 18 residues. Germline V CDR1 and CDR2: MGHRA, YSYEKL. DNA of the CDR3: TGCGCCAGCAGCCAAGTCCCACCGCCCAGGGCCCCCGGAGAGACCCAGTACTTC. This encodes CASSQVPPPRAPGETQYF.

This clone was seen more than once but under ten times. The CDR3 DNA follows: TGTGCCAGCAGCGAGTTTAAACAAGACACAGATACGCAGTATTTT. Protein sequence: CASSEFKQDTDTQYF. V usage is TRBV9 and J usage is TRBJ2-3; D not certain. Trimming pared 3 bases from V and 2 bases from J, leaving 13 bases between. CDR1 is SGDLS and CDR2 is YYNGEE in the germline V gene. The CDR3 extends over 15 amino acids.